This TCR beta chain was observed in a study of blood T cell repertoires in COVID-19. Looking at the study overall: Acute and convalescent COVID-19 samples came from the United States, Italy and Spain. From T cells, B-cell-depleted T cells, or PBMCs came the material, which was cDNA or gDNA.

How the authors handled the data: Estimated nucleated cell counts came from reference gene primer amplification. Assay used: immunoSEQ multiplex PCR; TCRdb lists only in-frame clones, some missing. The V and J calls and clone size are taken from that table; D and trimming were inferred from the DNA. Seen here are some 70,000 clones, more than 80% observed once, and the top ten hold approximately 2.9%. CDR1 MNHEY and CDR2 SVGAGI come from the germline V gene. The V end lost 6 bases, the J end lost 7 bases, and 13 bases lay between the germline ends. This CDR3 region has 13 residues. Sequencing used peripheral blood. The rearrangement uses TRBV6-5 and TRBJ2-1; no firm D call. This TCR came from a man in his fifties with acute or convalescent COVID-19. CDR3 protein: CASRLTSPNEQFF. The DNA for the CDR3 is TGTGCCAGCAGACTGACTTCGCCTAATGAGCAGTTCTTC.